A single sample is the source of the 20 T cell receptor beta chains below, sequenced in a study of radiation and T cells in renal cell carcinoma (dated by TCRdb to 2019 to 2021). Libraries were prepared through the immunoSEQ multiplex PCR assay. The table comes from immuneACCESS by way of TCRdb, which keeps in-frame sequences with V and J called. Part of the clones is missing from these tables; in studies checked, under half for an unresolved V gene and the rest for unknown reasons. Present in this sample are roughly 120,000 clones, approximately 78% of which were seen just once. The ten largest make up approximately 2% of the sample. The time point label, read with the paper, signifies: blood 2 weeks post-SBRT. The sample's treatment or condition label, decoded: 15 Gy SBRT to primary tumor, nephrectomy 4 weeks later. Sample: blood, taken from a patient whose treatment included radiotherapy and nephrectomy. These receptors all come from a woman between 55 and 75 years old with renal cell carcinoma.

The chain combines TRBV11-2 with TRBJ1-3; unclear D gene. Germline loops: CDR1 SGHAT, CDR2 FQNNGV. V was clipped by 4 bases and J by 0 bases, with 13 bases between them. This CDR3 region has 16 residues. DNA of the CDR3: TGTGCCAGCAGCTCCTTCCCCGTACACTCTGGAAACACCATATATTTT. This sequence encodes CASSSFPVHSGNTIYF.

The V call is TRBV23-1, the J call TRBJ1-1, with a weak D call TRBD1 (6 bases). TRBV23-1 is an open reading frame whose function is uncertain. V was shortened by 0 bases and J by 5 bases, with 13 bases between the two germline ends. CDR3 size: 15 residues. The CDR3 nucleotides are TGCGCCAGCAGTCAATCGCTCAGGGGATGGACTGAAGCTTTCTTT. Protein sequence: CASSQSLRGWTEAFF.

The rearrangement joins TRBV6-1 to TRBJ1-1; D remains unclear. Looked up from germline, CDR1 is MNHNS and CDR2 is SASEGT. The CDR3 sequence is 14 residues long. V lost 0 bases and J lost 5, with 10 bases in between. The chain's CDR3 is CASSEALRRTEAFF. The CDR3, as DNA: TGTGCCAGCAGTGAAGCGCTTCGTCGGACTGAAGCTTTCTTT.

J is TRBJ1-2 and V is TRBV2, with D possibly TRBD1 on 5 matching bases. CDR1 SNHLY and CDR2 FYNNEI come from the germline V gene. The V gene lost 3 bases and the J gene lost 8 bases, with 22 bases spanning the gap. The CDR3 length is 16 residues. CDR3 DNA sequence: TGTGCCAGCAGTGAGCGTCGGGGGACCGCGGTGAAGGGCTACACCTTC. This translates into CASSERRGTAVKGYTF.

The DNA of the CDR3 is TGTGCTAGTGGCAGGGGGGACACTAATCAGCCCCAGCATTTT. Amino acids: CASGRGDTNQPQHF. The J gene is TRBJ1-5, the V gene TRBV12-5; 7 bases fit TRBD1. Per germline, CDR1 LGHNT and CDR2 FRNRAP. V dropped 6 bases and J dropped 4; count of bases not matched to a gene: 6. This CDR3 is 14 amino acids long.

This chain connects TRBV6-1 to TRBJ1-4; perhaps TRBD1 as D (5 bases). Germline CDR1 MNHNS, CDR2 SASEGT. Trimming took off 0 bases at V and 5 bases at J, with 13 bases between the two ends. The CDR3 spans 16 residues. This chain's CDR3 is CASSEARTGRNEKLFF. The CDR3 coding sequence is TGTGCCAGCAGTGAAGCGCGTACAGGTCGGAATGAAAAACTGTTTTTT.

This clone came up a few times. This chain links TRBV7-8 with TRBJ2-3; 8 bases agree with TRBD1. The J segment lost 2 bases and the V segment lost 5 bases, leaving 6 bases of the junction unmatched. This CDR3 is built from 15 residues. Germline V gene data show CDR1 as SGHVS and CDR2 as FQNEAQ. CDR3 loop: CASSTRQGFTDTQYF. The CDR3 DNA sequence: TGTGCCAGCAGCACGAGACAGGGGTTCACAGATACGCAGTATTTT.

This chain links TRBV27 with TRBJ2-7, with D perhaps matching TRBD1 (6 bases). V lost 5 bases, J lost 6 bases, and 11 bases lay in between. Germline V gene lookup returns CDR1 MNHEY and CDR2 SMNVEV (reference sequence). The CDR3 contains 12 residues. DNA of the CDR3: TGTGCCAGCAGTGTACAGGGTGGCGAGCAGTACTTC. Its protein is CASSVQGGEQYF.

J is TRBJ2-3 and V is TRBV5-1; TRBD1 aligns across 7 bases. V was pared by 5 bases and J by 6 bases, with 9 bases of the junction left unmatched. From germline, CDR1 is SGHRS and CDR2 YFSETQ. This CDR3 region has 14 residues. CDR3 in amino acids: CASSVGQAYDTQYF. The CDR3 DNA reads TGCGCCAGCAGTGTCGGACAGGCATATGATACGCAGTATTTT.

This chain uses TRBV4-2 with TRBJ2-1, with no clear D. This CDR3 is built from 18 residues. Germline V gene lookup returns CDR1 LGHNA and CDR2 YNFKEQ. V lost 0 bases, J lost 4 bases, and 19 bases lay in between. CDR3 in amino acids: CASSQEVSSRRRYNEQFF. As DNA, the CDR3 is TGTGCCAGCAGCCAAGAAGTATCGAGTCGGCGGAGATACAATGAGCAGTTCTTC.

This rearrangement joins TRBV5-1 to TRBJ1-2; 7 bases fit TRBD1. The J segment lost 1 base and the V segment lost 4 bases, leaving 10 bases of the junction unmatched. The CDR3 totals 16 residues. Germline V gene sequence: CDR1 SGHRS, CDR2 YFSETQ. CDR3 in DNA: TGCGCCAGCAGCCCCGGGACAGCAGAATATAACTATGGCTACACCTTC. It yields the protein CASSPGTAEYNYGYTF.

The genes are TRBV30 and TRBJ1-1; the D is unclear. The V and J ends lost 0 bases and 5 bases respectively, with 13 bases between them. The CDR3 sequence is 14 residues long. The germline V gene encodes CDR1 GTSNPN and CDR2 SVGIG (reference sequence). CDR3 amino acids: CAWSVRVKGTEAFF. DNA of the CDR3: TGTGCCTGGAGTGTACGTGTGAAGGGAACTGAAGCTTTCTTT.

V is TRBV7-3 and J is TRBJ2-5; possibly TRBD1 or TRBD2 for D (5 bases each). In germline, CDR1 is SGHTA, CDR2 FQGTGA. The CDR3 extends over 15 amino acids. V lost 0 bases, J lost 3 bases, and 11 bases lay in between. The CDR3 nucleotides read TGTGCCAGCAGCTTAACCGGGGCTAGAAAAGAGACCCAGTACTTC. It specifies CASSLTGARKETQYF. Supplemented by reference TRBV7-3 and TRBJ2-5, the full variable domain reads GAGVSQTPSNKVTEKGKYVELRCDPISGHTALYWYRQSLGQGPEFLIYFQGTGAADDSGLPNDRFFAVRPEGSVSTLKIQRTERGDSAVYLCASSLTGARKETQYFGPGTRLLVL.

The genes are TRBV28 and TRBJ1-5, with D unresolved. V was trimmed by 5 bases and J by 0 bases, leaving 11 bases between them. Per the germline V gene, CDR1 is MDHEN and CDR2 is SYDVKM. The CDR3 sequence is 15 residues long. The DNA for the CDR3 is TGTGCCAGCAGTCCTTTAGCGCCTAGCAATCAGCCCCAGCATTTT. This encodes CASSPLAPSNQPQHF.

The chain links TRBV19 to TRBJ1-5; 8 bases are shared with TRBD1. With 7 bases clipped from V and 0 bases from J, the junction kept 2 bases outside the gene matches. The germline V gene encodes CDR1 LNHDA and CDR2 SQIVND (reference sequence). There are 14 residues in the CDR3. The CDR3 DNA sequence: TGTGCCAGTACCACAGGGGGTAGCAATCAGCCCCAGCATTTT. Residues: CASTTGGSNQPQHF.

V is TRBV6-5 and J is TRBJ1-6, with D unresolved. The CDR3 length is 12 residues. Between the trimmed V and J ends, which lost 5 bases and 7 bases, there was a span of 6 bases. Looked up from germline, CDR1 is MNHEY and CDR2 is SVGAGI. CDR3 residues: CASSGRNSPLHF. Written as DNA, the CDR3 is TGTGCCAGCAGTGGGAGAAATTCACCCCTCCACTTT.

The rearrangement joins TRBV27 to TRBJ2-2, with no clear D. Germline V gives CDR1 MNHEY, CDR2 SMNVEV (reference sequence). CDR3 length: 14 residues. Deletions cut 4 bases from V and 5 bases from J, with 11 bases between. The CDR3 DNA is TGTGCCAGCAGTTGGGCAGGAGATACCGGGGAGCTGTTTTTT. Protein sequence: CASSWAGDTGELFF.

V usage is TRBV5-1 and J usage is TRBJ2-7, with 7 bases that match TRBD1. The CDR3 has 14 amino acids. J was trimmed by 5 bases and V by 7 bases; bases with no gene match: 12. Germline V gives CDR1 SGHRS, CDR2 YFSETQ. Here the CDR3 DNA reads TGCGCCAGCTCTCAGGGGGTCGGTCGGGACGAGCAGTACTTC. Translating it yields CASSQGVGRDEQYF.

The rearrangement joins TRBV29-1 to TRBJ2-7; 9 nucleotides align to TRBD2. CDR3 size: 14 residues. V lost 3 bases to trimming and J lost 2 bases; unmatched junction nucleotides: 5. Per the germline V gene, CDR1 is SQVTM and CDR2 is ANQGSEA. CDR3 sequence reads: CSVEFGGRAYEQYF. The CDR3 DNA reads as TGCAGCGTTGAGTTCGGCGGGAGGGCCTACGAGCAGTACTTC.

V is TRBV11-1 and J is TRBJ2-3; D is perhaps TRBD1 or TRBD2 (5 bases each). V was trimmed by 2 bases and J by 1 base, leaving 10 bases between them. Germline CDR1 SGHAT, CDR2 FQDESV (reference sequence). The CDR3 is 15 residues long. CDR3 DNA sequence: TGTGCCAGCAGCTTATTGATGGGGGGCACAGATACGCAGTATTTT. Amino acid sequence: CASSLLMGGTDTQYF.